The next 23 T cell receptor beta chains were all read from a single sample in a study of PD-L1 blockade in urothelial cancer. Here immunoSEQ multiplex PCR was the method, and the copy in TCRdb shows in-frame clones only, minus some. The sample records about 88,000 clones, roughly 90% being singletons. The sequences come from PBMCs, collected around atezolizumab (anti-PD-L1) treatment. Receptors originate from a man in his fifties or sixties with urothelial cancer.

The rearrangement uses TRBV20-1 and TRBJ2-3; D not certain. Trimming took 8 bases from V and 3 from J, leaving 6 bases between them. Germline loops: CDR1 DFQATT, CDR2 SNEGSKA (reference sequence). The CDR3 consists of 10 residues. The CDR3 loop is CSPQTDTQYF. CDR3 coding DNA: TGCAGTCCCCAGACAGATACGCAGTATTTT.

This clone came up once. The chain employs TRBV7-6 and TRBJ2-2, with D possibly TRBD2 on 5 matching bases. V was cut by 0 bases and J by 0 bases, with 5 bases left in between. Germline V gives CDR1 SGHVS, CDR2 FNYEAQ. CDR3 length equals 15 residues. CDR3 DNA sequence: TGTGCCAGCAGCTTAGCCGGGACGAACACCGGGGAGCTGTTTTTT. This gives the protein CASSLAGTNTGELFF.

This clone occurred once. The rearrangement uses TRBV7-9 and TRBJ2-1; D may be TRBD2 (7 bases). In germline, CDR1 is SEHNR, CDR2 FQNEAQ (reference sequence). The length of the CDR3 is 15 residues. Trimming removed 1 base at V and 3 bases at J, with 10 bases between. This chain's CDR3 is CASSLGRGRYNEQFF. The DNA for the CDR3 is TGTGCCAGCAGCTTAGGGCGGGGGCGCTACAATGAGCAGTTCTTC.

J is TRBJ2-7 and V is TRBV4-3, with no clear D. Trimming left V 3 bases short and J 3 bases short, with 18 bases between. This CDR3 is 16 amino acids long. CDR1 is LGHNA and CDR2 is YSLEER in the germline V gene. CDR3 loop: CASSHNTAVSDYEQYF. CDR3 bases: TGCGCCAGCAGCCACAACACAGCCGTTTCCGACTACGAGCAGTACTTC.

The rearrangement joins TRBV29-1 to TRBJ1-2; TRBD1 is a possible D gene (5 bases). Trimming left V 2 bases short and J 8 bases short, with 15 bases between. This CDR3 has 13 amino acids. Germline V gene data show CDR1 as SQVTM and CDR2 as ANQGSEA. The CDR3 sequence is CSVEPTGGLGYTF. The CDR3 region has the DNA TGCAGCGTTGAACCGACGGGGGGACTGGGCTACACCTTC.

This sequence joins TRBV6-1 and TRBJ1-2, with D hard to call. This CDR3 contains 12 residues. Trimming shortened V by 4 bases and J by 4 bases, and 7 bases separated the two germline ends. Germline V gene sequence: CDR1 MNHNS, CDR2 SASEGT. This CDR3 is CASSGSSYGYTF. DNA for the CDR3: TGTGCCAGCAGTGGTAGCAGCTATGGCTACACCTTC.

DNA for the CDR3: TGTGCCAGCACCTACCGCACTAGCGGGACGAACACCGGGGAGCTGTTTTTT. It translates to CASTYRTSGTNTGELFF. The chain employs TRBV13 and TRBJ2-2; 10 nucleotides line up with TRBD2. Trimming took 7 bases from V and 0 from J; bases not matched to a gene: 8. The V gene's germline CDR1 is PRHDT and CDR2 FYEKMQ (reference sequence). The CDR3 contains 17 residues.

V usage is TRBV18 and J usage is TRBJ2-2, with 7 bases aligning to TRBD2. The CDR3 has 15 residues. The germline gives CDR1 KGHSH, CDR2 LQKENI. The V gene end was trimmed by 4 bases and the J gene end by 7 bases; junction bases not matched to a gene: 9. CDR3 loop: CASSRVGGPDGELFF. As DNA, the CDR3 is TGTGCCAGCTCACGAGTGGGAGGGCCAGACGGGGAGCTGTTTTTT.

The chain recombines TRBV5-8 with TRBJ1-5; the match to TRBD1 covers 10 bases. CDR1 is SGHTS and CDR2 is YDEGEE in the germline V gene. The junction had 4 bases not matched to a gene; V was cut back by 4 bases and J by 6 bases. The CDR3 length is 14 residues. This chain's CDR3 is CASSRDRGRQPQHF. CDR3 sequence (DNA): TGTGCCAGCAGCCGGGACAGGGGCCGTCAGCCCCAGCATTTT.

This clone has a handful of counts. The V gene is TRBV7-9, the J gene TRBJ1-5; 12 bases agree with TRBD1. The V gene's germline CDR1 is SEHNR and CDR2 FQNEAQ (reference sequence). This CDR3 has 15 residues. Losses at the gene ends were 5 bases for V and 6 bases for J; bases not matched to a gene: 5. CDR3 bases: TGTGCCAGCAGCGAGGGACAGGGGGCGGTTCAGCCCCAGCATTTT. Translating it yields CASSEGQGAVQPQHF.

The chain joins TRBV6-5 to TRBJ2-3; tentative D call: TRBD2 (6 bases). Trimming left V 0 bases short and J 6 bases short, with 13 bases between. The CDR3 is made up of 15 amino acids. Germline V CDR1 and CDR2: MNHEY, SVGAGI. The CDR3, as DNA: TGTGCCAGCAGTTACTCGATAAACAGCGGGGATACGCAGTATTTT. It is translated as CASSYSINSGDTQYF.

This clone was observed a single time. The chain is built from TRBV28 and TRBJ2-3; TRBD2 matches at 9 bases. The J segment lost 2 bases and the V segment lost 6 bases, leaving 12 bases of the junction unmatched. The V gene's germline CDR1 is MDHEN and CDR2 SYDVKM. This CDR3 region has 17 residues. This chain's CDR3 is CASRLGWTSDNTDTQYF. CDR3 DNA: TGTGCCAGCAGGTTAGGGTGGACTAGCGATAACACAGATACGCAGTATTTT. Looking up the rest from reference TRBV28 and TRBJ2-3 gives the full variable domain: DVKVTQSSRYLVKRTGEKVFLECVQDMDHENMFWYRQDPGLGLRLIYFSYDVKMKEKGDIPEGYSVSREKKERFSLILESASTNQTSMYLCASRLGWTSDNTDTQYFGPGTRLTVL.

The gene calls are TRBV18 and TRBJ2-1, with D tentatively TRBD2 (5 bases). In germline, CDR1 is KGHSH, CDR2 LQKENI. This CDR3 has 14 residues. Trimming removed 0 bases from V and 10 bases from J, with 13 bases in between. The CDR3 bases are TGTGCCAGCTCACCACCAAGTGGGAGCAGCGAGCAGTTCTTC. It is translated as CASSPPSGSSEQFF.

The rearrangement joins TRBV6-5 to TRBJ1-2; perhaps TRBD1 as D (6 bases). Germline lookup yields CDR1 MNHEY and CDR2 SVGAGI. Trimming stripped 2 bases from V and 7 bases from J, with 17 bases between. This CDR3 region has 15 residues. Here the CDR3 DNA reads TGTGCCAGCAGTTACGGGGACACTCTCTGGGGTGGCTACACCTTC. This gives the protein CASSYGDTLWGGYTF.

V gene TRBV6-6 combines with J gene TRBJ1-2, with 7 nucleotides matching TRBD1. CDR1 and CDR2 (germline): MNHNY, SVGAGI (reference sequence). This CDR3 has 13 amino acids. V lost 6 bases, J lost 8 bases, and 9 bases stayed unmatched. The CDR3 loop reads CASSHQGGWGYTF. The DNA for the CDR3 is TGTGCCAGCAGCCACCAAGGGGGCTGGGGCTACACCTTC.

The V call is TRBV30, the J call TRBJ1-4; 7 bases are a match to TRBD1. The CDR3 spans 14 residues. Unmatched junction bases numbered 6, after V lost 0 bases and J lost 8 bases. Per germline, CDR1 GTSNPN and CDR2 SVGIG (reference sequence). The CDR3 spells CAWSVPRGWEKLFF. The DNA of the CDR3 is TGTGCCTGGAGTGTACCCAGGGGGTGGGAAAAACTGTTTTTT.

The chain has TRBV30 and TRBJ2-3; TRBD2 matches at 10 bases. CDR3 size: 16 residues. CDR1 is GTSNPN, CDR2 SVGIG, per germline (reference sequence). Losses at the gene ends were 2 bases for V and 2 bases for J; bases not matched to a gene: 7. CDR3 nucleotides: TGTGCCTGGAGTAGCGGGAGGGCCCTCCCCACAGATACGCAGTATTTT. This gives the protein CAWSSGRALPTDTQYF. The whole variable domain, remainder taken from reference TRBV30 and TRBJ2-3, is SQTIHQWPATLVQPVGSPLSLECTVEGTSNPNLYWYRQAAGRGLQLLFYSVGIGQISSEVPQNLSASRPQDRQFILSSKKLLLSDSGFYLCAWSSGRALPTDTQYFGPGTRLTVL.

This clone has a handful of counts. This chain connects TRBV5-1 to TRBJ2-7; 9 nucleotides agree with TRBD1. CDR3 size: 14 residues. CDR1 and CDR2 from the germline V gene are SGHRS and YFSETQ. With 1 base clipped from V and 5 bases from J, the junction kept 4 bases outside the gene matches. The CDR3 DNA reads TGCGCCAGCAGCTTGAACAGGGGGCTAGACGAGCAGTACTTC. Its protein is CASSLNRGLDEQYF.

The chain joins TRBV11-2 to TRBJ1-4; TRBD1 agrees at 10 bases. The ends lost 1 base at V and 8 bases at J; junction bases unmatched: 4. CDR1 and CDR2 from the germline V gene are SGHAT and FQNNGV. The CDR3 length is 15 residues. CDR3 loop: CASSLGTGGREKLFF. CDR3 nucleotides: TGTGCCAGCAGCTTAGGGACAGGGGGAAGGGAAAAACTGTTTTTT.

This chain's CDR3 is CASSAGLAGGPEQYF. CDR3 sequence (DNA): TGTGCCAGCAGCGCGGGACTAGCGGGAGGCCCCGAGCAGTACTTC. The chain joins TRBV9 to TRBJ2-7; 15 bases match TRBD2. This CDR3 has 15 amino acids. After removal of 3 bases from V and 6 bases from J, the junction contained 4 bases not matched to a gene. Per the germline V gene, CDR1 is SGDLS and CDR2 is YYNGEE.

This chain links TRBV7-9 with TRBJ2-5; TRBD2 aligns across 9 bases. Germline CDR1 reads SEHNR; CDR2 reads FQNEAQ (reference sequence). With 4 bases clipped from V and 5 bases from J, the junction kept 11 bases outside the gene matches. The CDR3 covers 16 residues. CDR3 bases: TGTGCCAGCAGCTCCGTAGCGGGGGCGGGTGGGGAGACCCAGTACTTC. Its protein product is CASSSVAGAGGETQYF.

The chain employs TRBV5-1 and TRBJ2-5; 9 positions agree with TRBD1. Germline loops: CDR1 SGHRS, CDR2 YFSETQ. The CDR3 loop spans 15 amino acids. Trimming at V came to 4 bases and at J to 4 bases, leaving 8 bases not matched to a gene. CDR3 amino acids: CASSQGTGPGETQYF. The CDR3 DNA follows: TGCGCCAGCAGCCAAGGGACAGGGCCGGGAGAGACCCAGTACTTC.

This clone showed up just once. CDR3 in amino acids: CASSPRGGRANYGYTF. In nucleotides, the CDR3 is TGTGCCAGCAGCCCCCGGGGGGGCAGGGCTAACTATGGCTACACCTTC. The chain recombines TRBV7-2 with TRBJ1-2; D might be TRBD1 (6 bases). Trimming removed 5 bases at V and 0 bases at J, with 16 bases between. Germline V lookup: CDR1 SGHTA, CDR2 FQGNSA. This CDR3 is built from 16 residues. Variable domain in full (rest from reference TRBV7-2 and TRBJ1-2): GAGVSQSPSNKVTEKGKDVELRCDPISGHTALYWYRQSLGQGLEFLIYFQGNSAPDKSGLPSDRFSAERTGGSVSTLTIQRTQQEDSAVYLCASSPRGGRANYGYTFGSGTRLTVV.